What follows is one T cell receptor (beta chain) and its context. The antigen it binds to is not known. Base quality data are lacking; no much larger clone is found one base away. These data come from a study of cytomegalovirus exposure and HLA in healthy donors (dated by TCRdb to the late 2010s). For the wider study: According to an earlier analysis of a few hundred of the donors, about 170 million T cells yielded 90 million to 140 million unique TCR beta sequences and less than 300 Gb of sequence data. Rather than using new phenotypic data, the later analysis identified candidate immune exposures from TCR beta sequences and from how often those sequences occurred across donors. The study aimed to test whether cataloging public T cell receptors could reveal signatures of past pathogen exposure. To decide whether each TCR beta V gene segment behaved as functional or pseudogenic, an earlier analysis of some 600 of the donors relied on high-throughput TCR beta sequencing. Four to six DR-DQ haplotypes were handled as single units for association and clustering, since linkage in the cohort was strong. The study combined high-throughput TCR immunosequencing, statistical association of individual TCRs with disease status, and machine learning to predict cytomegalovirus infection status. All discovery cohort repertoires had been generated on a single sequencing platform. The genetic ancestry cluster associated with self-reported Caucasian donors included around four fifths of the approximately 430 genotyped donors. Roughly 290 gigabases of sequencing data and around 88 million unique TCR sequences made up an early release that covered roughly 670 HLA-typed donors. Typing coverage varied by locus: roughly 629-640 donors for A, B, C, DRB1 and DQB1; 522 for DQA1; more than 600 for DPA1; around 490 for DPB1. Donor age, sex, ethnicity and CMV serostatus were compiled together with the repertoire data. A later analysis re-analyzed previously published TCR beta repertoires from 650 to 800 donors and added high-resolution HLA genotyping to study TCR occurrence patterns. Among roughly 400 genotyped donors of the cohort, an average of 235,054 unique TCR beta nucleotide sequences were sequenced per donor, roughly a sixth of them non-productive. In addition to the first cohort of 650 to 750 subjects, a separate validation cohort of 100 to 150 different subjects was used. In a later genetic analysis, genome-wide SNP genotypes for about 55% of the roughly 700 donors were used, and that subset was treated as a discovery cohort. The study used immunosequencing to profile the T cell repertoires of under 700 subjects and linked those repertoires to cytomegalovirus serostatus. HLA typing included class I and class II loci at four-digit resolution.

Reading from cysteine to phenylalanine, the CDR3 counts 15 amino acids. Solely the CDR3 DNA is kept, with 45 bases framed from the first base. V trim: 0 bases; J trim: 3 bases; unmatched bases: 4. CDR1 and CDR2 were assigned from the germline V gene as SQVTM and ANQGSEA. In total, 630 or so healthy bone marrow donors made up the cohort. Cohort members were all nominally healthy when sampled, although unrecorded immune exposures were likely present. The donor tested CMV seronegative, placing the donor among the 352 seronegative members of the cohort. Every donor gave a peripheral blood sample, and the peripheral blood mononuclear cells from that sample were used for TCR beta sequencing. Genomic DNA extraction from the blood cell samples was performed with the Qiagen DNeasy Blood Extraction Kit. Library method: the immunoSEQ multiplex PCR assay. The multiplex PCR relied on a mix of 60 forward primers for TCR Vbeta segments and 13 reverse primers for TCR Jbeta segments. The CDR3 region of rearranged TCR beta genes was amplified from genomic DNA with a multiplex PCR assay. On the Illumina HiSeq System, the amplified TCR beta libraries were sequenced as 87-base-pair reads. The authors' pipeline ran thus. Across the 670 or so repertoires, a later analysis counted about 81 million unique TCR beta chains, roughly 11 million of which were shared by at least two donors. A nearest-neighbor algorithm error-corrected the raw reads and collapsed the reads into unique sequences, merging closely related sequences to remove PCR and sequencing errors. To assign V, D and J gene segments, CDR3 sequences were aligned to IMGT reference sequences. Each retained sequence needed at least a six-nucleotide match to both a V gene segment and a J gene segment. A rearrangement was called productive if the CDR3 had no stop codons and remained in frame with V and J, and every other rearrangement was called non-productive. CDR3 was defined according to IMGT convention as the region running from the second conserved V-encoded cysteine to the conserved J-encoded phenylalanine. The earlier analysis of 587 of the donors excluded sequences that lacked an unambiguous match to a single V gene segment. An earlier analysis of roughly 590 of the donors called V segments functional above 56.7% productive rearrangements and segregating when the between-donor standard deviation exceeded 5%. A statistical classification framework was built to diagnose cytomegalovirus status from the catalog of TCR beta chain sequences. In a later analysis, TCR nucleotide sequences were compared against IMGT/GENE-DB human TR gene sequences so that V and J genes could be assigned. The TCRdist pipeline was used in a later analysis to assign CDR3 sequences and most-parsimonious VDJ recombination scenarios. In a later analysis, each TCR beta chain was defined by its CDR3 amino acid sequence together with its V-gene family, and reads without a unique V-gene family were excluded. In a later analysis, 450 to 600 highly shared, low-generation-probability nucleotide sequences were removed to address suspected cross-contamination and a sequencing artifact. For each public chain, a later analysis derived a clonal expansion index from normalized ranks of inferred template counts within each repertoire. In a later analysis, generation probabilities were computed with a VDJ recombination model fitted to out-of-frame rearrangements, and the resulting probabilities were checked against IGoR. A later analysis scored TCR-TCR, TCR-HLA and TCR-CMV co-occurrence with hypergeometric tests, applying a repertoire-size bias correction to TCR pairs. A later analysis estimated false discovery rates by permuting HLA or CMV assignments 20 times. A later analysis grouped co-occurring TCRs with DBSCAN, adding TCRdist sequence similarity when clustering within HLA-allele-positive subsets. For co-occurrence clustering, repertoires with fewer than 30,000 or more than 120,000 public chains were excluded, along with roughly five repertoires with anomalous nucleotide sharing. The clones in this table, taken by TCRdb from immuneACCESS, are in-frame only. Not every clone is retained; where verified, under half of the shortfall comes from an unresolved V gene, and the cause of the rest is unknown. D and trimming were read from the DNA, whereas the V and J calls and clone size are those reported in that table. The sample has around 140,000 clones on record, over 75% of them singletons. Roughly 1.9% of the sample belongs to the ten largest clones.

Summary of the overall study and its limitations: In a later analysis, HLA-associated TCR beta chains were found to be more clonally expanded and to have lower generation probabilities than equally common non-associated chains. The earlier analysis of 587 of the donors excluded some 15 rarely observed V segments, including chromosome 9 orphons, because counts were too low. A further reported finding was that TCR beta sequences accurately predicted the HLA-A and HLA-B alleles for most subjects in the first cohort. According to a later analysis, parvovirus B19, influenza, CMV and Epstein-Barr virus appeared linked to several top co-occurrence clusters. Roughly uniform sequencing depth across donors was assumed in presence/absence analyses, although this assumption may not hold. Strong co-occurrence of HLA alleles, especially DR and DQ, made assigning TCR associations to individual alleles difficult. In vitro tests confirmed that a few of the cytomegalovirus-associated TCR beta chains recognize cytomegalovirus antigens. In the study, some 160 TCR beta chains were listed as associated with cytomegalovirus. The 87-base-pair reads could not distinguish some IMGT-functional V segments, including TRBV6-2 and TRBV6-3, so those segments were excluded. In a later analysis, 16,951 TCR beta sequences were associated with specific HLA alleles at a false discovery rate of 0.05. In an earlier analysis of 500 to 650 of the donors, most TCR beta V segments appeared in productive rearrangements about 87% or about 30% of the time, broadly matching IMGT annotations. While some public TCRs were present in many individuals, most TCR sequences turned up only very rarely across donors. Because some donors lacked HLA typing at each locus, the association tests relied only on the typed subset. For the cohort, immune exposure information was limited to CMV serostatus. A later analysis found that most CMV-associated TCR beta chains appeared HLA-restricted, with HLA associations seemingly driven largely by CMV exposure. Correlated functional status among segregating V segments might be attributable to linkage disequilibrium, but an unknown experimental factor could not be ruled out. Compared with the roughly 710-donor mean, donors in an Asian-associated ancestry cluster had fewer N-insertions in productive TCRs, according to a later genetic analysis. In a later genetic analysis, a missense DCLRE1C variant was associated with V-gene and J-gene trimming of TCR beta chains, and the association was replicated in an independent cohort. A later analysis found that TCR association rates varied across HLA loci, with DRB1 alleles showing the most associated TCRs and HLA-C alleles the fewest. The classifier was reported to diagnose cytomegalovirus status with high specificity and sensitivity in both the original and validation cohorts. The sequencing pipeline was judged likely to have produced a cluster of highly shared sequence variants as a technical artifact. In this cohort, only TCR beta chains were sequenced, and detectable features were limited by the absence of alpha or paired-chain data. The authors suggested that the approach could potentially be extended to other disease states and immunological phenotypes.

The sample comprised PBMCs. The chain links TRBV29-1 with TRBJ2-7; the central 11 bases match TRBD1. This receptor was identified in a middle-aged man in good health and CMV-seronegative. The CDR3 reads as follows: CSVEEGQGVVYEQYF. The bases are TGCAGCGTTGAAGAGGGACAGGGGGTGGTCTACGAGCAGTACTTC.